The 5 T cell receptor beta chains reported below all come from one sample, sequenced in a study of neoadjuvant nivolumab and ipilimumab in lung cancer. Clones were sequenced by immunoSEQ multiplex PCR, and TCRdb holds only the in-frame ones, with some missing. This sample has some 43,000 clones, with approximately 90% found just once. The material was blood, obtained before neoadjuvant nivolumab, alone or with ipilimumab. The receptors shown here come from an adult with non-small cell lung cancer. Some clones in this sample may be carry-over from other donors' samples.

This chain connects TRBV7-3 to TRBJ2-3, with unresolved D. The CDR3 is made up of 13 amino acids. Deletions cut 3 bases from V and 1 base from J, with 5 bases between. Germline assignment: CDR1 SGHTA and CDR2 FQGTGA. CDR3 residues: CASSFRGTDTQYF. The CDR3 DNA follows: TGTGCCAGCAGCTTCAGAGGCACAGATACGCAGTATTTT.

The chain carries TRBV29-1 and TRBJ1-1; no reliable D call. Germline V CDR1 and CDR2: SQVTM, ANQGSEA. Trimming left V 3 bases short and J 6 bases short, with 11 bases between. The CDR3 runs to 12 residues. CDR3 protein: CSVEWPPAEAFF. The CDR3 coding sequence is TGCAGCGTTGAGTGGCCCCCAGCTGAAGCTTTCTTT.

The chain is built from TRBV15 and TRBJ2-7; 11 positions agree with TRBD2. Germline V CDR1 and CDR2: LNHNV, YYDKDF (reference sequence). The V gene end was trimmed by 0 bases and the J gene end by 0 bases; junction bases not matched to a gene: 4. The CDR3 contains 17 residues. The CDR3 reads CATSRDTSGGYSYEQYF. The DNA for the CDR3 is TGTGCCACCAGCAGAGACACTAGCGGGGGATACTCCTACGAGCAGTACTTC.

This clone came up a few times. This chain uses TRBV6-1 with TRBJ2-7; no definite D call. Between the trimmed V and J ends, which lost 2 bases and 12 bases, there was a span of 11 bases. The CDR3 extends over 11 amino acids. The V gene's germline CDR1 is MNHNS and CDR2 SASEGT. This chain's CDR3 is CASSEPLPPYF. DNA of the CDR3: TGTGCCAGCAGTGAACCCTTGCCGCCGTACTTC.

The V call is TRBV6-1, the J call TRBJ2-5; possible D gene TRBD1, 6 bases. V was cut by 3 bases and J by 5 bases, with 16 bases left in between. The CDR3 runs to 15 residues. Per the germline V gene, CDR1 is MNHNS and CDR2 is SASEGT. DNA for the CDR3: TGTGCCAGCAGTGAGGGGGCCCGTAGAATTGAGACCCAGTACTTC. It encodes CASSEGARRIETQYF.